Listed here are 25 T cell receptor beta chains from one sample, sequenced in a study of early T cells in non-severe SARS-CoV-2 infection. Via MiXCR, TCRdb re-called the 5' RACE reads, giving one row per CDR3 protein. The sample contains tens of thousands of distinct CDR3 sequences, 10% of which appear only once. Sequencing used whole blood. These receptors were taken from an adult who was a healthcare worker with PCR-confirmed SARS-CoV-2 infection or an uninfected control (not recorded which).

The chain recombines TRBV18 with TRBJ1-1, with D possibly matching TRBD1 (6 bases). Trimming removed 6 bases from V and 1 base from J, with 9 bases in between. The CDR3 runs to 13 residues. Germline CDR1 reads KGHSH; CDR2 reads LQKENI. The CDR3 loop reads CASSSQGNTEAFF. CDR3 sequence (DNA): TGTGCCAGCTCCTCACAGGGGAACACTGAAGCTTTCTTT.

The chain has TRBV5-1 and TRBJ2-5; D possibly corresponds to TRBD2 (6 bases). Germline V gene lookup returns CDR1 SGHRS and CDR2 YFSETQ. V shed 4 bases and J shed 2 bases, with 15 bases lying between them. CDR3 size: 15 residues. CDR3 amino acids: CASSILDSGQETQYF. The CDR3 bases are TGCGCCAGCAGCATACTTGATAGCGGACAAGAGACCCAGTACTTC. Variable domain in full (rest from reference TRBV5-1 and TRBJ2-5): KAGVTQTPRYLIKTRGQQVTLSCSPISGHRSVSWYQQTPGQGLQFLFEYFSETQRNKGNFPGRFSGRQFSNSRSEMNVSTLELGDSALYLCASSILDSGQETQYFGPGTRLLVL.

The gene calls are TRBV5-1 and TRBJ1-1, with a weak D call TRBD1 (6 bases). This CDR3 comprises 13 residues. Germline V CDR1 and CDR2: SGHRS, YFSETQ. V shed 2 bases and J shed 5 bases, with 10 bases lying between them. The CDR3 region has the DNA TGCGCCAGCAGCTTTACAGGGTTGACTGAAGCTTTCTTT. Its protein is CASSFTGLTEAFF.

This clonotype was counted many times. The chain recombines TRBV20-1 with TRBJ2-5; 13 nucleotides line up with TRBD2. V lost 8 bases to trimming and J lost 7 bases; unmatched junction nucleotides: 16. The CDR3 covers 16 residues. The germline gives CDR1 DFQATT, CDR2 SNEGSKA (reference sequence). In DNA form, the CDR3 reads TGCAGTATTGATCCCGGGACTAGCGGGACGTCGGGGACCCAGTACTTC. Residues: CSIDPGTSGTSGTQYF.

This clonotype was seen many times. The chain is built from TRBV18 and TRBJ1-6, with unresolved D. Trimming pared 0 bases from V and 5 bases from J, leaving 8 bases between. The CDR3 is made up of 15 amino acids. Germline-derived CDR1 and CDR2 are KGHSH and LQKENI. The DNA for the CDR3 is TGTGCCAGCTCACCACCAGGGCAGGATAATTCACCCCTCCACTTT. Translating it yields CASSPPGQDNSPLHF.

This clonotype was seen ten or more times. The CDR3 region has the DNA TGCGCCAGCAGCTATGCCGGGACAGCTTATGGCTACACCTTC. Translation: CASSYAGTAYGYTF. V gene TRBV5-1 combines with J gene TRBJ1-2; 7 bases map to TRBD1. Germline CDR1 and CDR2: SGHRS and YFSETQ. The V gene end was trimmed by 3 bases and the J gene end by 5 bases; junction bases not matched to a gene: 7. There are 14 residues in the CDR3.

Ten or more counts support this clonotype. The chain links TRBV27 to TRBJ1-1; 8 positions match TRBD1. CDR1 is MNHEY, CDR2 SMNVEV, per germline (reference sequence). The CDR3 loop spans 13 amino acids. V gave up 6 bases and J gave up 4 bases; unmatched junction bases: 4. In nucleotides, the CDR3 is TGTGCCAGCAGCAAAACAGGGGGCACTGAAGCTTTCTTT. Its protein product is CASSKTGGTEAFF.

This clonotype was observed many times. This chain links TRBV5-6 with TRBJ2-2, with 9 bases lining up with TRBD2. V lost 2 bases to trimming and J lost 4 bases; unmatched junction nucleotides: 6. From germline, CDR1 is SGHDT and CDR2 YYEEEE. The CDR3 sequence is 16 residues long. The CDR3 region has the DNA TGTGCCAGCAGCTTTAATAGCGGGAGCGGCACCGGGGAGCTGTTTTTT. It codes for CASSFNSGSGTGELFF.

The chain combines TRBV12-3 or TRBV12-4 with TRBJ1-5, with a tentative D call TRBD1 (5 bases). Trimming stripped 7 bases from V and 8 bases from J, with 21 bases between. The CDR3 spans 15 residues. In DNA, the CDR3 is TGTGCCAGCACTAACACCTTGGGGGGAGGTAAGCCCCAGCATTTT. This gives the protein CASTNTLGGGKPQHF.

This chain uses TRBV29-1 with TRBJ2-1, with 8 bases that match TRBD1. Germline CDR1 reads SQVTM; CDR2 reads ANQGSEA. The CDR3 length is 14 residues. With 4 bases clipped from V and 6 bases from J, the junction kept 8 bases outside the gene matches. The CDR3 loop reads CSVAGQGASNEQFF. CDR3 in DNA: TGCAGCGTTGCCGGGCAGGGGGCGAGCAATGAGCAGTTCTTC.

The chain employs TRBV3-1 and TRBJ2-2; no reliable D call. Trimming shortened V by 1 base and J by 4 bases, and 4 bases separated the two germline ends. Germline V gives CDR1 LGHDT, CDR2 YNNKEL (reference sequence). The CDR3 totals 13 residues. The CDR3 nucleotides are TGTGCCAGCAGCCAAGTGACCACCGGGGAGCTGTTTTTT. Its protein product is CASSQVTTGELFF. Supplemented by reference TRBV3-1 and TRBJ2-2, the full variable domain reads DTAVSQTPKYLVTQMGNDKSIKCEQNLGHDTMYWYKQDSKKFLKIMFSYNNKELIINETVPNRFSPKSPDKAHLNLHINSLELGDSAVYFCASSQVTTGELFFGEGSRLTVL.

This clonotype was seen ten or more times. V is TRBV7-9 and J is TRBJ2-5, with 8 bases aligning to TRBD1. This CDR3 spans 15 amino acids. Germline CDR1 is SEHNR and CDR2 is FQNEAQ (reference sequence). V shed 5 bases, J shed 4 bases, and the junction held 9 bases outside the gene matches. The CDR3: CASSPTTGETETQYF. Here the CDR3 DNA reads TGTGCCAGCAGCCCCACGACAGGGGAAACAGAGACCCAGTACTTC.

Many counts were recorded for this clonotype. The V call is TRBV7-2, the J call TRBJ2-5, with 13 nucleotides matching TRBD2. The CDR3 runs to 16 residues. CDR1 and CDR2 from the germline V gene are SGHTA and FQGNSA. The J segment lost 1 base and the V segment lost 5 bases, leaving 4 bases of the junction unmatched. CDR3 nucleotide sequence: TGTGCCAGCAGCGGGGGACTAGCGGGACCCCAAGAGACCCAGTACTTC. Its translation is CASSGGLAGPQETQYF.

This clonotype has at least ten counts. This rearrangement joins TRBV12-3 or TRBV12-4 to TRBJ1-2, with a possible D match to TRBD1 (5 bases). The CDR3 consists of 15 residues. Deletions cut 5 bases from V and 8 bases from J, with 21 bases between. CDR3 amino acids: CASSASTGHFSGYTF. The CDR3, as DNA: TGTGCCAGCAGTGCCTCGACTGGACACTTCAGCGGCTACACCTTC.

This clonotype was detected ten times or more. The genes are TRBV5-5 and TRBJ2-7, with 10 positions matching TRBD1. The CDR3 runs to 16 residues. J gave up 0 bases and V 4 bases, and 7 bases lay outside the gene matches. Germline CDR1 SGHKS, CDR2 YYEKEE (reference sequence). In nucleotides, the CDR3 is TGTGCCAGCAGCGACGAAGGGACAGGGGCCTCCTACGAGCAGTACTTC. Protein: CASSDEGTGASYEQYF. Filled out from reference TRBV5-5 and TRBJ2-7, the complete variable domain reads DAGVTQSPTHLIKTRGQQVTLRCSPISGHKSVSWYQQVLGQGPQFIFQYYEKEERGRGNFPDRFSARQFPNYSSELNVNALLLGDSALYLCASSDEGTGASYEQYFGPGTRLTVT.

This clonotype has only a few counts. V and J are TRBV6-5 and TRBJ2-1, with unresolved D. The CDR3 runs to 14 residues. V was pared by 5 bases and J by 4 bases, with 12 bases between. CDR1 and CDR2 from the germline V gene are MNHEY and SVGAGI. The CDR3, as DNA: TGTGCCAGCAGTGCCCGGAGCCAATACAATGAGCAGTTCTTC. It yields the protein CASSARSQYNEQFF.

This clonotype was observed many times. The gene calls are TRBV6-5 and TRBJ2-2, with D possibly being TRBD1 or TRBD2 (5 bases each). V was pared by 0 bases and J by 1 base, with 9 bases between. The CDR3 length is 16 residues. CDR1 and CDR2 from the germline V gene are MNHEY and SVGAGI. The CDR3 region has the DNA TGTGCCAGCAGTTACTCGATGGGGGAGAACACCGGGGAGCTGTTTTTT. Protein: CASSYSMGENTGELFF.

The chain joins TRBV7-8 to TRBJ2-5; D uncertain. The length of the CDR3 is 14 residues. CDR1 and CDR2 from the germline V gene are SGHVS and FQNEAQ. V lost 0 bases and J 7 bases, leaving 12 bases between the germline ends. The CDR3 coding sequence is TGTGCCAGCAGCTTAGCGCCACTTATCGGGACCCAGTACTTC. It translates to CASSLAPLIGTQYF.

This clonotype was observed many times. The chain couples TRBV11-2 to TRBJ1-1, with D possibly being TRBD1 (5 bases). CDR3 length: 16 residues. The germline V and J ends were trimmed by 1 base and 4 bases, with 16 bases remaining between them. CDR1 and CDR2 from the germline V gene are SGHAT and FQNNGV. The CDR3 protein is CASSLGAGGYGTEAFF. CDR3 DNA: TGTGCCAGCAGCTTAGGGGCTGGGGGATATGGCACTGAAGCTTTCTTT.

There are many counts of this clonotype. This chain joins TRBV28 and TRBJ2-3; TRBD2 matches 13 bases. The germline V gene has CDR1 MDHEN and CDR2 SYDVKM. Trimming took 3 bases from V and 6 from J; bases not matched to a gene: 6. The CDR3 runs to 16 residues. The DNA of the CDR3 is TGTGCCAGCAGTTTTCGGACTAGCGGGAGCGGGGATACGCAGTATTTT. This gives the protein CASSFRTSGSGDTQYF.

To note about this clonotype: A read error may explain this, as a much larger clone is one base away. The V gene is TRBV10-3, the J gene TRBJ2-1, with 11 bases identical to TRBD2. Germline CDR1 reads ENHRY; CDR2 reads SYGVKD. The CDR3 runs to 15 residues. J was trimmed by 5 bases and V by 6 bases; bases with no gene match: 6. For the CDR3, the DNA is TGTGCCATCAGATCACTAGCGGGAGCCGACAATGAGCAGTTCTTC. It codes for CAIRSLAGADNEQFF.

This clonotype was seen ten or more times. This chain connects TRBV3-1 to TRBJ2-1, with TRBD2 matching over 12 bases. From germline, CDR1 is LGHDT and CDR2 YNNKEL (reference sequence). V gave up 0 bases and J gave up 5 bases; unmatched junction bases: 5. This CDR3 has 17 residues. CDR3 nucleotides: TGTGCCAGCAGCCAAGATCGACTAGCGGGAGACCACAATGAGCAGTTCTTC. Its translation: CASSQDRLAGDHNEQFF.

This clonotype was observed at least ten times. The rearrangement uses TRBV7-3 and TRBJ2-5, with 8 bases identical to TRBD1. V dropped 5 bases and J dropped 5; count of bases not matched to a gene: 7. The CDR3 is made up of 14 amino acids. Germline assignment: CDR1 SGHTA and CDR2 FQGTGA. The CDR3 loop reads CASSAGGSFETQYF. The CDR3 nucleotides are TGTGCCAGCAGCGCAGGGGGCAGTTTTGAGACCCAGTACTTC.

Concerning this clonotype: A single base separates this from a much larger clone, so it may be a read error. This chain connects TRBV20-1 to TRBJ2-1; D is perhaps TRBD2 (7 bases). Germline V CDR1 and CDR2: DFQATT, SNEGSKA (reference sequence). This CDR3 contains 14 residues. This chain's CDR3 is CRAQRDTNYNEQFF. The CDR3 DNA reads TGCAGAGCTCAGCGGGACACTAATTACAATGAGCAGTTCTTC.

This clonotype was counted many times. This chain connects TRBV30 to TRBJ2-7, with 8 nucleotides matching TRBD1. The V and J ends lost 2 bases and 12 bases, in that order; junction bases with no gene match: 12. This CDR3 has 13 amino acids. Germline loops: CDR1 GTSNPN, CDR2 SVGIG (reference sequence). The CDR3 DNA follows: TGTGCCTGGAGTCCAGGACAGGGAAATAGGCCGTACTTC. It codes for CAWSPGQGNRPYF. Using reference TRBV30 and TRBJ2-7 for the parts outside the CDR3, the full variable domain is SQTIHQWPATLVQPVGSPLSLECTVEGTSNPNLYWYRQAAGRGLQLLFYSVGIGQISSEVPQNLSASRPQDRQFILSSKKLLLSDSGFYLCAWSPGQGNRPYFGPGTRLTVT.